The text below deals with one T cell receptor (beta chain). The target of this receptor is not known. There are no base qualities to consult, and no much larger clone falls within one base. Systemically healthy Caucasian individuals from Russia, 39 in total and aged roughly 6 to 90 years, were included as donors. About 10 milliliters of peripheral blood were collected from each donor into EDTA-treated Vacutainer tubes. Ficoll-Paque density-gradient centrifugation was used to isolate PBMCs, with at least 6 million per sample. Trizol reagent was used to extract total RNA from PBMCs, with at least 5.5 micrograms per sample. For every donor, flow cytometry on a PBMC aliquot measured the percentage of naive CD45RAhigh/CD27high T cells. The germline V gene (reference sequence) gives CDR1 as LNHNV and CDR2 as YYDKDF. Taken from cysteine to phenylalanine, the CDR3 has 13 residues. The read is trimmed to its CDR3 DNA, 39 bases read in frame from base 1.

This sample stems from a study of blood T cells in healthy people across ages (dated by TCRdb to the mid-2010s). About the investigation overall: In model experiments, template switching captured roughly one uniquely barcoded TCR beta cDNA molecule for every two T cells. Age-related changes in TCR beta repertoire diversity were measured in the study by deep sequencing normalized with unique cDNA molecular identifiers. Using the same blood draw, the study looked at two additional independent replicas of 1 million unique cDNA reads for two donors, one aged 18 to 30 and the other aged 80 or older. To avoid experimental bias, donors of different ages were randomly spread across the sequencing lanes. Four age groups were formed from the donors: young (average approximately 15 years), middle-aged (more than 35), aged (roughly 59) and long-lived (roughly 81). What the research found in general, with its limitations: As age increased, observed TCR beta diversity per million T cells dropped in a roughly linear way, and a significant reduction was already evident by age about 36. Compared with the aged group, the long-lived group had more naive CD4+ T cells, fewer expanded clones and increased TCR diversity, suggesting age selection. Conclusive comparison of naive and antigen-experienced compartments was prevented by the profiling of bulk unsorted PBMCs. The percentage of naive T cells measured by flow cytometry correlated strongly with observed TCR beta diversity. Estimates of total diversity based on one million sequenced T cells were regarded as lower bounds and as underestimates. The CMV infection status of donors was not known, potentially confounding age-related changes in expanded clonotypes.

The library was obtained by 5' RACE. The instrument given in TCRdb is Illumina HiSeq 2500. A second about 7 to 11 cycle PCR used a sample-barcoded 5' primer and a J-beta primer mix. Each TCR beta cDNA molecule received a unique molecular identifier from a template-switch 5' adaptor carrying 12 random nucleotides. Each sample yielded at least 2.5 million CDR3-containing paired-end reads. All of the RNA was converted into first-strand cDNA using the Mint cDNA synthesis kit, with a TRBC-specific oligonucleotide serving as the primer. Following uracil-DNA glycosylase treatment, all cDNA underwent a first 18-cycle PCR with the universal primers M1SS and BC2_uni_R. The source study handled its data this way. For normalization, 1 million high-quality reads, each with a distinct molecular identifier, were randomly selected from each sample. Reads sharing molecular identifiers were discarded rather than binned into consensus sequences. MiTCR, set to a Q25 quality threshold and the strictest error-elimination algorithm, was used for CDR3 identification, clonotype clustering and error correction. A nonparametric unseen species model with Euler transformation was used to estimate lower-bound total TCR beta diversity. TCRdb handled the public reads itself, with Q25 trimming in fastp and clone calling in MiXCR, and kept productive beta chains. CDR3 protein sequences are deduplicated, and each keeps its most common genes and DNA. The authors' filters were not applied to this entry. The sample has hundreds of thousands of distinct CDR3 sequences on record, 58% of them singletons. The ten largest clones capture about two fifths of the sample.

The clonotype comes from a man aged 60 to 75 in good health. The V and J genes are TRBV15 and TRBJ2-4; the D gene is unclear. The last part of the DNA fits TRBJ2-7 better; the J call may be wrong. Material for sequencing was blood. The CDR3 protein: CATSRGEGCEQYF. The DNA sequence is as follows: TGTGCCACCAGCAGAGGGGAAGGATGCGAGCAGTACTTC.